In this sample, the clone carrying this T cell receptor (beta chain) turned up a few times. Antigen: not known. Germline V CDR1 and CDR2: SGHRS, YFSETQ. Trimming took 5 bases from V and 6 from J, leaving 23 bases between them. There are 16 residues in the CDR3. This entry is derived from a study of T-cell memory formation after mild COVID-19. The study, taken as a whole, reports: Later expanders leaned CD4+, whereas clones that contracted between day 15 and 85 were balanced CD4/CD8.

One entry per CDR3 protein results from TCRdb running MiXCR on the 5' RACE reads. The table lists approximately 170,000 distinct CDR3 sequences, 10% to 15% of them singletons. Sample: PBMCs or a T cell subset sorted from them (not recorded which). This TCR was recovered from a young man who had mild COVID-19 (a few samples of this study predate the infection). Cell type and time point are not known. The rearrangement uses TRBV5-1 and TRBJ1-2, with D tentatively TRBD1 (5 bases). The CDR3 coding sequence is TGCGCCAGCAGGCACGACCGGGACTCTCTTTCTCATGGCTACACCTTC. Translation: CASRHDRDSLSHGYTF.